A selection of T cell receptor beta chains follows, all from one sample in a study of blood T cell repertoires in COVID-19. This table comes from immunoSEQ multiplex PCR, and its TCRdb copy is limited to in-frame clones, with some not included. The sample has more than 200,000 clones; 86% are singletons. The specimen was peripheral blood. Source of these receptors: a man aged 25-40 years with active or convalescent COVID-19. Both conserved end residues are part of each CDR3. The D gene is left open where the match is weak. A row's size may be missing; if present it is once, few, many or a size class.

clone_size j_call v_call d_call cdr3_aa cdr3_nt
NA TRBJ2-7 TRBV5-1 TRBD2 CASSSGTSGRRGEQYF TGCGCCAGCAGCTCCGGGACTAGCGGGCGGCGGGGGGAGCAGTACTTC
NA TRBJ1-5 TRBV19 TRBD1 CASSINRGEPQHF TGTGCCAGTAGTATAAACAGGGGCGAGCCCCAGCATTTT
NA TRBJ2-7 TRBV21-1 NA CASSNPGTGQVDYEQYF TGTGCCAGCAGCAACCCGGGGACAGGCCAAGTAGACTACGAGCAGTACTTC
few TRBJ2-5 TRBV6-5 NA CASSYTGDQETQYF TGTGCCAGCAGTTACACAGGCGACCAAGAGACCCAGTACTTC
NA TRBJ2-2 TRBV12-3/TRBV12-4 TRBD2 CAGSGGPTGELFF TGTGCCGGTAGCGGGGGGCCCACCGGGGAGCTGTTTTTT
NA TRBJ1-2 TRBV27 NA CASSMIQGGGYTF TGTGCCAGCAGTATGATACAGGGAGGGGGCTACACCTTC
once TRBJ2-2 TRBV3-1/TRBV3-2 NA CASSQIDRNTGELFF TGTGCCAGCAGCCAAATTGACAGGAACACCGGGGAGCTGTTTTTT
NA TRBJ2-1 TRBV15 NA CATSRDLGRGINEQFF TGTGCCACCAGCAGAGATCTGGGAAGGGGAATCAATGAGCAGTTCTTC
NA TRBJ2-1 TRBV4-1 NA CASTPTDYNEQFF TGCGCCAGCACCCCGACTGACTACAATGAGCAGTTCTTC
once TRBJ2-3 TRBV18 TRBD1 CASSPVGTGSTDTQYF TGTGCCAGCTCACCGGTCGGGACAGGGAGCACAGATACGCAGTATTTT
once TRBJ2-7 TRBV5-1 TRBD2 CASSSSGGEQYF TGCGCCAGCAGCTCCTCGGGGGGCGAGCAGTACTTC
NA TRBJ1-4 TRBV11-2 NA CASSLAGTTNEKLFF TGTGCCAGCAGCTTAGCCGGGACAACTAATGAAAAACTGTTTTTT
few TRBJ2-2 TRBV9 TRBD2 CASSPRAGGLIGELFF TGTGCCAGCAGCCCCCGGGCGGGGGGGCTTATCGGGGAGCTGTTTTTT
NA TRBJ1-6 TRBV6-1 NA CASSEGGNSPLHF TGTGCCAGCAGTGAAGGCGGTAATTCACCCCTCCACTTT
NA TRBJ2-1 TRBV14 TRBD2 CASSQHRPLAGGIREQFF TGTGCCAGCAGCCAACATCGACCACTAGCGGGGGGGATCCGGGAGCAGTTCTTC
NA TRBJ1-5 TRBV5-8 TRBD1 CASSLGQGISNQPQHF TGTGCCAGCAGCTTGGGACAGGGAATTAGCAATCAGCCCCAGCATTTT
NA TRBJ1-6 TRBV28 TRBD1 CASTDPGGSSPLHF TGTGCCAGCACCGACCCAGGGGGCTCTTCACCCCTCCACTTT
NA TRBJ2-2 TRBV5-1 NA CASPTTTGELFF TGCGCCAGTCCGACTACCACCGGGGAGCTGTTTTTT
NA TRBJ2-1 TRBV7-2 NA CASSLELFF TGTGCCAGCAGCTTAGAACTGTTCTTC
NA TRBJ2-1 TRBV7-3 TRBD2 CASSSAGLDFNEQFF TGTGCCAGCAGCTCCGCCGGACTAGATTTCAATGAGCAGTTCTTC
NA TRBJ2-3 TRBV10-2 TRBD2 CASSGMGAGVSDTQYF TGCGCCAGCAGTGGGATGGGAGCGGGAGTATCAGATACGCAGTATTTT
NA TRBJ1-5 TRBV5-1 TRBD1 CASSPGTGENQPQHF TGCGCCAGCAGCCCGGGGACAGGGGAAAATCAGCCCCAGCATTTT
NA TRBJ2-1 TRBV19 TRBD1 CASSIFRQGPGFNEQFF TGTGCCAGTAGTATATTCCGACAGGGTCCTGGTTTTAATGAGCAGTTCTTC
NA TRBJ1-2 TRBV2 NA CASSDLINYGYTF TGTGCCAGCAGTGACTTAATTAACTATGGCTACACCTTC
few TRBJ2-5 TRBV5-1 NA CASSLGTEETQYF TGCGCCAGCAGCTTGGGGACAGAAGAGACCCAGTACTTC
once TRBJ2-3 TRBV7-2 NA CASSQAGSYTDTQYF TGTGCCAGCAGCCAGGCCGGTTCTTACACAGATACGCAGTATTTT
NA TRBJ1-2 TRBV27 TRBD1 CASGPGTGYGYTF TGTGCCAGCGGACCCGGGACAGGGTATGGCTACACCTTC
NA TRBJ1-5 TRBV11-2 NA CASSLDRWGDQPQHF TGTGCCAGCAGCTTAGATCGTTGGGGGGATCAGCCCCAGCATTTT
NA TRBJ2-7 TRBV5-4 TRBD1 CATQGAGPSYEQYF TGTGCCACCCAGGGGGCGGGACCCTCCTACGAGCAGTACTTC
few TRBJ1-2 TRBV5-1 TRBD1 CASSPRTGGYNYGYTF TGCGCCAGCAGCCCCCGGACAGGGGGCTATAACTATGGCTACACCTTC
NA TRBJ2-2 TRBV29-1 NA CSVNMNTGELFF TGCAGCGTCAACATGAACACCGGGGAGCTGTTTTTT
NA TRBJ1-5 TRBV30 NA CAWRSGSNQPQHF TGTGCCTGGAGGTCAGGGAGCAATCAGCCCCAGCATTTT
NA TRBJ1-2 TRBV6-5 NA CASRNLQGIQGYTF TGTGCCAGCAGGAATTTACAGGGAATTCAGGGCTACACCTTC
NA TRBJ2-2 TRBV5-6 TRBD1 CATRQGVGSGELFF TGTGCCACTCGACAGGGGGTAGGGAGCGGGGAGCTGTTTTTT
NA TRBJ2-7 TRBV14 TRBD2 CASSLGLAGSYEQYF TGTGCCAGCAGCCTGGGACTAGCGGGCTCCTACGAGCAGTACTTC
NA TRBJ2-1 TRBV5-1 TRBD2 CASSLVFRLAGGSSYNEQFF TGCGCCAGCAGCTTGGTGTTTCGGTTAGCGGGGGGCAGCTCCTACAATGAGCAGTTCTTC
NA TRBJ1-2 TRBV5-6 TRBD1 CASSFWTGGVYGYTF TGTGCCAGCAGCTTTTGGACAGGTGGAGTCTATGGCTACACCTTC